Reported below is one T cell receptor (beta chain). Its antigen is still unknown. CDR3 length equals 15 residues. The germline gives CDR1 MNHNS, CDR2 SASEGT. V lost 4 bases and J lost 2, with 15 bases in between. In the study's own analysis: A clonotype over 5% of the repertoire counted as a possible leukemic clone, a few dozen overall. Clones were read by immunoSEQ multiplex PCR, and TCRdb kept only the in-frame ones, dropping some. V and J calls plus clone size are reproduced from that table; the DNA served to infer D and trimming. Of 5,000 or so clones listed, just over 85% are singletons. These data originate in a study of STAT5B mutations in CD4+ large granular lymphocyte leukemia. Study-wide results and limits: No patients shared main leukemic clonotypes, though roughly 27% appeared at low frequency elsewhere. 8/27 top patient clones versus 2/35 control clones were TRBV06-family.

The chain carries TRBV6-1 and TRBJ2-7; D may match TRBD1 or TRBD2 (5 bases each). The sequencing input was PBMCs. This sequence was found in a man aged 40-55 years with CD4+ T-cell large granular lymphocyte leukemia. The CDR3 DNA reads as TGTGCCAGCAGTGCACGCCGGGGCGCTACCTACGAGCAGTACTTC. Translated, it gives CASSARRGATYEQYF.